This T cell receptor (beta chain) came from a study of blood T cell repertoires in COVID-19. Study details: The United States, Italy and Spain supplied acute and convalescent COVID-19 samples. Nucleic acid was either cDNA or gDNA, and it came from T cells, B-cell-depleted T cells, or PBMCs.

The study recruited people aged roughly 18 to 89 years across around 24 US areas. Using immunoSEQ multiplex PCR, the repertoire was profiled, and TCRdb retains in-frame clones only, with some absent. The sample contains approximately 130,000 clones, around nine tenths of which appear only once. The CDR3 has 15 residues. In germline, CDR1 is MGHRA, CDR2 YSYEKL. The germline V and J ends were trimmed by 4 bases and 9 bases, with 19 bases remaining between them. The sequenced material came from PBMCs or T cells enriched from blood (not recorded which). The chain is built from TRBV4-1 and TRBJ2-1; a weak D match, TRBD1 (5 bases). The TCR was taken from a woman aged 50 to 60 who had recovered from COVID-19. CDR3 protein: CASSPGQGYSIEQFF. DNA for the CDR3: TGCGCCAGCAGCCCCGGGCAGGGCTACTCGATTGAGCAGTTCTTC.